This T cell receptor (beta chain) was captured by sequencing in a study of T cell responses to AZD1222 COVID-19 vaccine. Points on this clone: The target antigen is unknown.

Study-wide results and limits: It was only 6 or 7 AZD1222 recipients who were seropositive at baseline. The donor cohort was predominantly white British with a female majority, and clonal diversity may have been underestimated.

Germline V gene data show CDR1 as SGHDN and CDR2 as FVKESK. The CDR3 extends over 13 amino acids. Trimming stripped 4 bases from V and 7 bases from J, with 10 bases between. Produced via immunoSEQ multiplex PCR; TCRdb's table is partial and in-frame only. The profile shows 200,000 or so clones, 90% to 95% of them singletons. The source is an adult in good health. V is TRBV14 and J is TRBJ1-4; D is unclear. The source material was peripheral blood, sampled on day 0 of AZD1222 vaccination. The CDR3 loop reads CASSRSPGEKLFF. The CDR3 coding sequence is TGTGCCAGCAGCCGAAGCCCCGGTGAAAAACTGTTTTTT.